These 25 T cell receptor beta chains were all obtained from the same sample, sequenced in a study of shared clonotypes between healthy human individuals. The table came from immunoSEQ multiplex PCR; TCRdb's copy has only in-frame clones and leaves some out. The top ten hold over 0.12% of the sample, which has 2,500,000 or so clones, approximately 90% seen once. Sequencing was performed on naive CD4+ T cells sorted from blood. Specified subset: CD45RA+ positively selected. These receptors were taken from a young man in good health.

This chain joins TRBV7-2 and TRBJ1-2, with TRBD1 identical over 9 bases. Germline V gene lookup returns CDR1 SGHTA and CDR2 FQGNSA. J was trimmed by 9 bases and V by 4 bases; bases with no gene match: 6. The CDR3 contains 13 residues. CDR3 sequence reads: CASSWTGEDRYTF. DNA for the CDR3: TGTGCCAGCAGCTGGACAGGGGAGGATCGCTACACCTTC.

The rearrangement joins TRBV7-2 to TRBJ2-1, with 9 bases matching TRBD2. The junction had 7 bases not matched to a gene; V was cut back by 1 base and J by 3 bases. Germline V CDR1 and CDR2: SGHTA, FQGNSA. This CDR3 contains 17 residues. The CDR3 protein is CASSLGGLAGFYNEQFF. The DNA of the CDR3 is TGTGCCAGCAGCTTAGGAGGTCTAGCGGGATTCTACAATGAGCAGTTCTTC.

The rearrangement links TRBV9 to TRBJ1-3; a weak D match, TRBD1 (6 bases). The germline CDR1 and CDR2 sequences are SGDLS and YYNGEE. The CDR3 covers 15 residues. The V and J ends lost 3 bases and 2 bases respectively, with 12 bases between them. The CDR3 DNA reads as TGTGCCAGCAGCGCTCTACAGGGTACTGGAAACACCATATATTTT. It is translated as CASSALQGTGNTIYF.

The genes are TRBV6-5 and TRBJ1-6; D is ambiguous. The CDR3 covers 14 residues. Germline assignment: CDR1 MNHEY and CDR2 SVGAGI. V lost 5 bases, J lost 6 bases, and 11 bases lay in between. The CDR3 DNA reads as TGTGCCAGCAGTGACCGGGTCCCTAATTCACCCCTCCACTTT. Its translation: CASSDRVPNSPLHF.

This clone was observed a single time. The J gene is TRBJ2-5, the V gene TRBV5-6; TRBD1 matches 7 bases. J was trimmed by 1 base and V by 3 bases; bases with no gene match: 9. CDR3 length: 16 amino acids. The germline V gene encodes CDR1 SGHDT and CDR2 YYEEEE. DNA for the CDR3: TGTGCCAGCAGCTCCCTCCTGACAGGGCCCCAAGAGACCCAGTACTTC. Residues: CASSSLLTGPQETQYF.

The chain employs TRBV5-1 and TRBJ2-5; 10 nucleotides line up with TRBD2. This CDR3 comprises 15 residues. V lost 4 bases to trimming and J lost 4 bases; unmatched junction nucleotides: 7. Germline values: CDR1 SGHRS, CDR2 YFSETQ. The CDR3 loop is CASSPSGGPGETQYF. CDR3 nucleotide sequence: TGCGCCAGCAGCCCTAGCGGGGGTCCGGGAGAGACCCAGTACTTC.

V and J are TRBV18 and TRBJ1-5; 8 nucleotides line up with TRBD1. The ends lost 6 bases at V and 4 bases at J; junction bases unmatched: 11. Germline-derived CDR1 and CDR2 are KGHSH and LQKENI. The CDR3 has 16 residues. Here the CDR3 reads CASSENRQGMNQPQHF. The CDR3 nucleotides are TGTGCCAGCTCCGAGAATAGACAGGGGATGAATCAGCCCCAGCATTTT.

The sample holds one count of this clone. The chain is built from TRBV27 and TRBJ1-6; 8 bases align to TRBD1. V lost 5 bases and J lost 7; bases outside the gene matches: 7. From germline, CDR1 is MNHEY and CDR2 SMNVEV (reference sequence). The CDR3 consists of 15 residues. CDR3 residues: CASSRLRTGNSPLHF. The CDR3 nucleotides are TGTGCCAGCAGTCGTCTGCGGACAGGGAATTCACCCCTCCACTTT.

The chain is built from TRBV2 and TRBJ2-2; 9 bases agree with TRBD2. The CDR3 loop spans 15 amino acids. Per the germline V gene, CDR1 is SNHLY and CDR2 is FYNNEI. V gave up 4 bases and J gave up 2 bases; unmatched junction bases: 2. The CDR3 sequence is CASSATSGNTGELFF. Written as DNA, the CDR3 is TGTGCCAGCAGTGCGACTAGCGGAAACACCGGGGAGCTGTTTTTT.

This rearrangement joins TRBV30 to TRBJ1-5, with 9 bases identical to TRBD1. CDR3 size: 14 residues. Per germline, CDR1 GTSNPN and CDR2 SVGIG (reference sequence). Trimming cost V 3 bases and J 3 bases; bases outside gene matches: 3. CDR3 nucleotides: TGTGCCTGGAGGGAACAGGGGGCCAATCAGCCCCAGCATTTT. Its translation is CAWREQGANQPQHF.

This chain uses TRBV7-6 with TRBJ2-1, with D possibly TRBD2 on 6 matching bases. Trimming removed 1 base at V and 10 bases at J, with 11 bases between. This CDR3 is 13 amino acids long. Germline assignment: CDR1 SGHVS and CDR2 FNYEAQ. CDR3 nucleotides: TGTGCCAGCAGCTTAGAGATCAGCGGGGAGCAGTTCTTC. It specifies CASSLEISGEQFF. Full variable domain (missing parts from reference TRBV7-6 and TRBJ2-1): GAGVSQSPRYKVTKRGQDVALRCDPISGHVSLYWYRQALGQGPEFLTYFNYEAQQDKSGLPNDRFSAERPEGSISTLTIQRTEQRDSAMYRCASSLEISGEQFFGPGTRLTVL.

This clone was counted once. This chain connects TRBV19 to TRBJ2-2; D is tentatively TRBD1 or TRBD2 (5 bases each). The ends were cut back, 2 bases at V and 4 bases at J, with 11 bases in the middle. The germline CDR1 and CDR2 sequences are LNHDA and SQIVND (reference sequence). The CDR3 sequence is 15 residues long. CDR3 nucleotides: TGTGCCAGTAGTATATGGGCAGGGAGCACCGGGGAGCTGTTTTTT. This gives the protein CASSIWAGSTGELFF.

The V gene is TRBV6-1, the J gene TRBJ1-3; TRBD1 matches at 8 bases. J gave up 4 bases and V 6 bases, and 5 bases lay outside the gene matches. Germline lookup yields CDR1 MNHNS and CDR2 SASEGT. The CDR3 spans 14 residues. Here the CDR3 reads CASRETGVGNTIYF. The CDR3 DNA is TGTGCCAGCAGGGAGACAGGGGTCGGAAACACCATATATTTT.

This rearrangement joins TRBV7-9 to TRBJ1-1; D gene ambiguous. CDR3 length: 12 residues. With 5 bases removed from V and 7 bases from J, the gap between germline ends came to 11 bases. The germline V gene has CDR1 SEHNR and CDR2 FQNEAQ (reference sequence). For the CDR3, the DNA is TGTGCCAGCAGCGTTACAGCGGATGAAGCTTTCTTT. Protein product: CASSVTADEAFF.

The chain is built from TRBV5-1 and TRBJ2-5; the D is unclear. The CDR3 sequence is 14 residues long. Germline V gene sequence: CDR1 SGHRS, CDR2 YFSETQ. The V and J ends lost 0 bases and 2 bases respectively, with 8 bases between them. The CDR3 DNA follows: TGCGCCAGCAGCTTGGCCGTCTATCAAGAGACCCAGTACTTC. This translates into CASSLAVYQETQYF.

V gene TRBV5-5 combines with J gene TRBJ2-7, with D unclear. This CDR3 comprises 14 residues. CDR1 and CDR2 from the germline V gene are SGHKS and YYEKEE (reference sequence). With 0 bases removed from V and 1 base from J, the gap between germline ends came to 8 bases. The CDR3 DNA follows: TGTGCCAGCAGCTTGGCCTATTTTTCCTACGAGCAGTACTTC. It translates to CASSLAYFSYEQYF.

This sequence joins TRBV7-2 and TRBJ2-7; a weak D match, TRBD1 (6 bases). CDR3 length: 14 residues. CDR1 and CDR2 from the germline V gene are SGHTA and FQGNSA. The V and J ends lost 1 base and 9 bases respectively, with 16 bases between them. DNA of the CDR3: TGTGCCAGCAGCTTAGAAGGGGGACCCTTTGGGCAGTACTTC. This sequence encodes CASSLEGGPFGQYF. The full variable domain, completed using reference TRBV7-2 and TRBJ2-7, is GAGVSQSPSNKVTEKGKDVELRCDPISGHTALYWYRQSLGQGLEFLIYFQGNSAPDKSGLPSDRFSAERTGGSVSTLTIQRTQQEDSAVYLCASSLEGGPFGQYFGPGTRLTVT.

The chain is built from TRBV5-1 and TRBJ2-7; D remains unclear. Trimming removed 5 bases at V and 0 bases at J, with 12 bases between. Germline CDR1 and CDR2: SGHRS and YFSETQ. CDR3 length equals 14 residues. The CDR3 here is CASSQEPSSYEQYF. The CDR3 nucleotides are TGCGCCAGCAGTCAGGAGCCGAGCTCCTACGAGCAGTACTTC.

The chain recombines TRBV5-1 with TRBJ2-5; TRBD1 matches 10 bases. The trim removed 2 bases at V and 4 bases at J, leaving 5 bases unmatched. CDR3 length: 15 amino acids. CDR1 and CDR2 (germline): SGHRS, YFSETQ. The CDR3 region is CASSFPGQGGETQYF. CDR3 coding DNA: TGCGCCAGCAGCTTCCCCGGACAGGGGGGAGAGACCCAGTACTTC.

The chain employs TRBV29-1 and TRBJ2-5; 8 nucleotides line up with TRBD1. Losses at the gene ends were 2 bases for V and 5 bases for J; bases not matched to a gene: 1. This CDR3 contains 12 residues. Germline V gives CDR1 SQVTM, CDR2 ANQGSEA. CDR3 sequence (DNA): TGCAGCGTTGAAAGGGACAGGGAGACCCAGTACTTC. It is translated as CSVERDRETQYF.

A remark on this clone: The identical CDR3 is also encoded by other nucleotide sequences in the sample. V gene TRBV18 combines with J gene TRBJ2-7; 7 nucleotides align to TRBD1. In germline, CDR1 is KGHSH, CDR2 LQKENI. The ends lost 0 bases at V and 2 bases at J; junction bases unmatched: 1. The CDR3 spans 14 residues. CDR3 sequence reads: CASSPPGQTYEQYF. Here the CDR3 DNA reads TGTGCCAGCTCACCACCGGGACAGACCTACGAGCAGTACTTC. Looking up the rest from reference TRBV18 and TRBJ2-7 gives the full variable domain: NAGVMQNPRHLVRRRGQEARLRCSPMKGHSHVYWYRQLPEEGLKFMVYLQKENIIDESGMPKERFSAEFPKEGPSILRIQQVVRGDSAAYFCASSPPGQTYEQYFGPGTRLTVT.

A note on this clone: The identical CDR3 is also encoded by other nucleotide sequences in the sample. The chain has TRBV15 and TRBJ2-7; a weak D match, TRBD2 (5 bases). V was clipped by 1 base and J by 3 bases, with 7 bases between them. In germline, CDR1 is LNHNV, CDR2 YYDKDF (reference sequence). The CDR3 covers 13 residues. The CDR3 is CATSRASYYEQYF. DNA for the CDR3: TGTGCCACCAGCAGAGCTAGCTACTACGAGCAGTACTTC.

This chain uses TRBV14 with TRBJ2-2, with D uncertain. Trimming pared 2 bases from V and 7 bases from J, leaving 8 bases between. The CDR3 is 13 amino acids. The germline CDR1 and CDR2 sequences are SGHDN and FVKESK. This chain's CDR3 is CASSQNLRGELFF. As DNA, the CDR3 is TGTGCCAGCAGCCAAAACCTCCGCGGGGAGCTGTTTTTT.

The chain is built from TRBV6-6 and TRBJ2-5, with D unclear. The J call may be wrong; the DNA end is better matched by TRBJ2-7. This CDR3 has 12 amino acids. Germline V gene sequence: CDR1 MNHNY, CDR2 SVGAGI (reference sequence). The CDR3 bases are TGTGCCAGCAGTTACGTAGGGTACGAGCAGTACTTC. Translation gives CASSYVGYEQYF.

Turning to this clone: The sample carries other DNA sequences with the same CDR3. This sequence joins TRBV28 and TRBJ2-7; a weak D match, TRBD1 (6 bases). CDR1 is MDHEN and CDR2 is SYDVKM in the germline V gene. CDR3 size: 12 residues. V lost 2 bases, J lost 6 bases, and 8 bases lay in between. The chain's CDR3 is CASSLTGSEQYF. In nucleotides, the CDR3 is TGTGCCAGCAGTTTAACAGGGAGCGAGCAGTACTTC.